This section outlines one TCR beta chain sequence together with its context. What it binds is not known. Germline-derived CDR1 and CDR2 are SGHAT and FQNNGV. This CDR3 region has 15 residues. Trimming removed 0 bases at V and 1 base at J, with 8 bases between. Researchers built TCR beta libraries using quantitative 5'-RACE with molecular barcodes. Using its own MiXCR run on the 5' RACE reads, TCRdb lists one record per CDR3 protein. The profile shows 400,000 or so distinct CDR3 sequences, more than 25% of them singletons. This record belongs to a study of CD8 T cells in ankylosing spondylitis. Overall study findings and caveats: Characteristic of ankylosing spondylitis blood, it appeared, was a TCR beta motif comprising several highly homologous variants.

This receptor was obtained from a male donor with ankylosing spondylitis. The chain uses TRBV11-2 and TRBJ2-3; D not resolved. Sequences were obtained from blood, either unsorted or a sorted T cell fraction (not recorded which). The CDR3: CASSLDGKRTDTQYF. CDR3 bases: TGTGCCAGCAGCTTAGACGGCAAACGCACAGATACGCAGTATTTT.